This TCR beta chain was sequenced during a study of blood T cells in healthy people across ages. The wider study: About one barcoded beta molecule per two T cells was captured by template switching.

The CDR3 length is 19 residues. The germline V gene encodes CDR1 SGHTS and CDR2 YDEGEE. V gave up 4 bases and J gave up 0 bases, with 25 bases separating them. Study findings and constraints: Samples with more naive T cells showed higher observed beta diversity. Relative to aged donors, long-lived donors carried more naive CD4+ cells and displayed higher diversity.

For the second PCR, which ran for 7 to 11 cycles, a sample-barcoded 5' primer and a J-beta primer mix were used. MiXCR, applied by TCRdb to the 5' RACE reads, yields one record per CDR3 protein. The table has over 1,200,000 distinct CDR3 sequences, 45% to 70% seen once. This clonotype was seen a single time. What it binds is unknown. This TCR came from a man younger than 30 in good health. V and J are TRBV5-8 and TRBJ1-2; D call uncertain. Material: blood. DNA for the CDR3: TGTGCCAGCAGCCCGCTGACTACAACAACTTCTCTTTCTAACTATGGCTACACCTTC. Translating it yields CASSPLTTTTSLSNYGYTF.